Described below is a single T cell receptor (beta chain) sequence and its context. Antigen: not known. The data were taken from a study of post-analysis software for immune sequencing data. Study-wide background: In terms of disease course, relapsing-remitting, secondary progressive and progressive-relapsing multiple sclerosis were included. Findings and caveats of the study: A few TRBV segments (TRBV5-6, TRBV5-1 and TRBV20-1 among them) occurred more frequently in patients than in controls. Strong co-clustering by F measure was seen for same-batch samples. Controls' normalized Chao1 diversity significantly exceeded that of multiple sclerosis patients.

Germline V gives CDR1 SGHVS, CDR2 FQNEAQ. The ends lost 5 bases at V and 5 bases at J; junction bases unmatched: 22. There are 19 residues in the CDR3. Researchers reported that TCR beta cDNA libraries carried unique molecular identifiers. Yield was about 500,000 cDNA molecules from approximately 0.91 to 9.4 million T cells. One entry per CDR3 protein results from TCRdb running MiXCR on the PCR reads. Among about 460,000 distinct CDR3 sequences listed, less than 45% were seen once. The TCR was taken from a girl between 5 and 17 years old with multiple sclerosis. The J gene is TRBJ2-3, the V gene TRBV7-8; 7 bases map to TRBD2. The source material was blood. CDR3 bases: TGTGCCAGCAGCCACCACTCCCGGACTAGTGGGGAGTTCGTAGATACGCAGTATTTT. Protein sequence: CASSHHSRTSGEFVDTQYF.